This is a list of T cell receptor beta chains from one sample in a study of cytomegalovirus exposure and HLA in healthy donors. Measured with immunoSEQ multiplex PCR; TCRdb has only the in-frame clones, and not every one. Here the sample spans around 190,000 clones, under 85% being singletons. Sequenced input: PBMCs. Source of these receptors: a woman in her late teens or twenties in good health and CMV-seronegative. Both conserved end residues are part of each CDR3.

>TRBV5-1
CASSETQGPIRTDTQYF
>TRBV19
CASTAGYNEQFF
>TRBV28
CASSSPSGPNYGYTF
>TRBV5-6
CASTLGTLNSPLHF
>TRBV7-3
CASSSGLAGNTGELFF
>TRBV10-3
CAIRLIKGSADTGELFF
>TRBV11-3
CASSLVAGASTQYF
>TRBV15
CATSRVTEAFF
>TRBV28
CASSLRGNEQFF
>TRBV4-3
CASSQRTSGSYEQYF
>TRBV7-9
CASSFGTGNYEQYF
>TRBV7-8
CASSAVRGLIAWSEAFF
>TRBV7-3
CASSLRTRPGTLVADTQYF
>TRBV9
CASSPGGSPNYGYTF
>TRBV5-4
CASSSPRTDTQYF
>TRBV6-5
CASSYSIGEGGYTF
>TRBV11-1
CALAPPAGGWETQYF
>TRBV4-1
CASSHSLAGGQETQYF
>TRBV5-1
CASSSGLAGLGQFF
>TRBV10-1
CASSEAGGDNSPLHF
>TRBV14
CASNRPSSGRYEQYF
>TRBV11-2
CASSLDFGTSGRRAEQYF
>TRBV2
CASSDGGGTDTQYF
>TRBV9
CASSGPARRGRGDSGELFF
>TRBV7-8
CASSLPRRAKSYGYTF
>TRBV5-1
CASSKGTAENQPQHF
>TRBV6-4
CASSDASGSTDTQYF
>TRBV19
CASSMFGGTAYEQYF
>TRBV11-1
CASSLLVARDRGREQYF
>TRBV6-5
CASNLDTTSSPLHF
>TRBV27
CASSPTGKVYGYTF
>TRBV6-5
CASTIGGDVLGGYTF
>TRBV27
CASSLGQNYGYTF
>TRBV6-1
CASIPTGAGSEQYF
>TRBV2
CASGDSSGANVLTF
>TRBV5-1
CASQTSGAYNEQFF
>TRBV30
CAWGGGADEKLFF
>TRBV5-6
CASRPGLYYEQYF
>TRBV4-1
CASSQTTGGSYGYTF
>TRBV9
CASSVTGRNNSPLHF
>TRBV11-1
CASGSGGKQGSGLWETQYF
>TRBV4-1
CASSQDGRGPKPEAFF
>TRBV5-6
CASSAGQGNEQYF
>TRBV4-1
CASSLGSGADTQYF
>TRBV10-3
CAISVAGGNNEQFF